This T cell receptor (beta chain) was sequenced during a study of T cells in Graves' hyperthyroidism and ophthalmopathy. Whole-study context: Any treatment followed the collection of peripheral blood at initial diagnosis.

Study-level results: Most thyroid clonotypes expanded above 0.001 were also detected in blood.

Ophthalmopathy patients had moderate-to-severe active disease, CAS ≥3, NOSPECS ≥4, and disease duration under 3 months. This clonotype was seen a handful of times. What it binds is not known. From germline, CDR1 is MNHEY and CDR2 SMNVEV (reference sequence). This CDR3 is 15 amino acids long. Trimming pared 8 bases from V and 5 bases from J, leaving 20 bases between. Using RNA transcripts as the source, TCR beta CDR3 regions were amplified. Primed by the HTBI set, a first-round RT-PCR was run on the TCR CDR3. MiXCR, applied by TCRdb to the multiplex PCR reads, yields one record per CDR3 protein. Here the sample spans 250,000 to 400,000 distinct CDR3 sequences, roughly 13% being singletons.

The sequence was collected from a woman aged 40 to 50 with Graves' ophthalmopathy. This rearrangement joins TRBV27 to TRBJ2-3, with D perhaps matching TRBD1 (8 bases). What was sequenced was blood. The CDR3 reads CASRQPNRGGDTQYF. DNA for the CDR3: TGTGCCAGCCGCCAACCGAACAGGGGGGGAGATACGCAGTATTTT.